The 16 T cell receptor beta chains below come from one sample, sequenced in a study of identical twins. TCRdb called the 5' RACE reads again in MiXCR, with one record for every CDR3 protein. This sample carries 250,000 to 350,000 distinct CDR3 sequences, 7.5% to 9.5% of them seen once, and the ten largest clones take roughly 6.8%. The same data also contributed to another study, on yellow fever vaccine responses in identical twins.

The sequenced material came from CD8+ T cells sorted from blood. These receptors were obtained from a woman aged 18-29 years in good health.

The sample holds many counts of this clonotype. The chain has TRBV4-1 and TRBJ1-4; D is unresolved. The V and J ends lost 5 bases and 11 bases respectively, with 15 bases between them. Germline CDR1 and CDR2: MGHRA and YSYEKL. This CDR3 contains 13 residues. The CDR3 here is CASSDWTAEKLFF. The CDR3 region has the DNA TGCGCCAGCAGCGATTGGACGGCCGAGAAACTGTTTTTT.

To note about this clonotype: Possible read error: a much larger clone is one base away. V gene TRBV15 combines with J gene TRBJ2-3; tentative D call: TRBD2 (5 bases). This CDR3 has 15 residues. In germline, CDR1 is LNHNV, CDR2 YYDKDF (reference sequence). The CDR3 reads CATSRRGSSTDMQYF. In nucleotides, the CDR3 is TGTGCCACCAGCAGACGGGGATCCAGCACAGATATGCAGTATTTT.

There are many counts of this clonotype. The chain links TRBV2 to TRBJ2-1; D remains ambiguous. This CDR3 contains 15 residues. From germline, CDR1 is SNHLY and CDR2 FYNNEI. Trimming took 2 bases from V and 0 from J, leaving 8 bases between them. CDR3 amino acids: CASSEPESSYNEQFF. The CDR3 DNA reads as TGTGCCAGCAGTGAACCTGAAAGCTCCTACAATGAGCAGTTCTTC.

This clonotype was observed a handful of times. The CDR3 here is CATSDSGQGLLEQYF. CDR3 coding DNA: TGTGCCACCAGTGATTCGGGACAGGGTCTGCTCGAGCAGTACTTC. The rearrangement joins TRBV24-1 to TRBJ2-7, with 9 positions matching TRBD1. The V segment lost 2 bases and the J segment 6 bases; nucleotides outside the gene matches: 7. The CDR3 covers 15 residues. The germline CDR1 and CDR2 sequences are KGHDR and SFDVKD.

This clonotype was seen ten or more times. The chain uses TRBV12-3 or TRBV12-4 and TRBJ2-1, with 7 nucleotides matching TRBD2. The CDR3 has 14 amino acids. The junction had 8 bases not matched to a gene; V was cut back by 4 bases and J by 8 bases. CDR3 DNA sequence: TGTGCCAGCAGTTCCCCGGGACTATCCCATGAGCAGTTCTTC. It specifies CASSSPGLSHEQFF.

This sequence joins TRBV14 and TRBJ2-1; D not resolved. From germline, CDR1 is SGHDN and CDR2 FVKESK. The CDR3 length is 15 residues. Trimming cost V 1 base and J 3 bases, with 10 bases left between them. The CDR3 DNA follows: TGTGCCAGCAGCCAAGGGCAGTCTATCTACAATGAGCAGTTCTTC. Protein: CASSQGQSIYNEQFF.

This clonotype came up a few times. The chain combines TRBV4-2 with TRBJ2-2; perhaps TRBD1 as D (10 bases). CDR1 and CDR2 from the germline V gene are LGHNA and YNFKEQ. The germline V and J ends were trimmed by 4 bases and 4 bases, with 31 bases remaining between them. CDR3 length: 21 residues. Here the CDR3 reads CASSPEVGQGVAGVTTGELFF. The DNA for the CDR3 is TGTGCCAGCAGCCCCGAGGTAGGACAGGGGGTAGCGGGAGTGACCACCGGGGAGCTGTTTTTT.

The CDR3 sequence is CSGTPTLSGNTIYF. In nucleotides, the CDR3 is TGCAGTGGGACCCCTACCCTCTCTGGAAACACCATATATTTT. V is TRBV20-1 and J is TRBJ1-3; no definite D call. Germline loops: CDR1 DFQATT, CDR2 SNEGSKA (reference sequence). The CDR3 extends over 14 amino acids. The V and J ends lost 7 bases and 0 bases respectively, with 13 bases between them.

The table lists this clonotype with a few counts. In nucleotides, the CDR3 is TGTGCCAGCAGCTTAGTGCGGGGGCAGGGGAGCACAGATACGCAGTATTTT. Its protein product is CASSLVRGQGSTDTQYF. V and J are TRBV11-2 and TRBJ2-3; possible D gene TRBD2, 7 bases. The CDR3 spans 17 residues. V was cut by 1 base and J by 0 bases, with 14 bases left in between. Germline V gene data show CDR1 as SGHAT and CDR2 as FQNNGV.

Many counts were recorded for this clonotype. The chain couples TRBV3-1 to TRBJ1-4; no definite D call. Germline-derived CDR1 and CDR2 are LGHDT and YNNKEL (reference sequence). V was pared by 4 bases and J by 0 bases, with 9 bases between. The CDR3 is 15 residues long. Here the CDR3 DNA reads TGTGCCAGCAGCCCGCACGCTGCAACTAATGAAAAACTGTTTTTT. This gives the protein CASSPHAATNEKLFF.

The chain recombines TRBV4-3 with TRBJ2-3; D unclear. V dropped 1 base and J dropped 2 bases, with 10 bases sitting between them. The CDR3 has 15 residues. CDR1 and CDR2 (germline): LGHNA, YSLEER. The DNA for the CDR3 is TGCGCCAGCAGCCAAGTAACAGCCTCCACAGATACGCAGTATTTT. Protein product: CASSQVTASTDTQYF.

The chain carries TRBV4-3 and TRBJ2-7; 7 bases align to TRBD1. Trimming cost V 0 bases and J 5 bases; bases outside gene matches: 7. The germline gives CDR1 LGHNA, CDR2 YSLEER. CDR3 length: 15 amino acids. CDR3 bases: TGCGCCAGCAGCCAAGACTTTCGACAGGGTAACGAGCAGTACTTC. This translates into CASSQDFRQGNEQYF.

This clonotype was found many times. The V and J genes are TRBV6-1 and TRBJ2-2; D gene ambiguous. CDR3 length equals 16 residues. The ends were cut back, 3 bases at V and 3 bases at J, with 14 bases in the middle. Germline CDR1 MNHNS, CDR2 SASEGT. Here the CDR3 reads CASSEDELSDTGELFF. In DNA form, the CDR3 reads TGTGCCAGCAGTGAGGATGAACTATCAGACACCGGGGAGCTGTTTTTT.

This chain connects TRBV3-1 to TRBJ2-7, with D perhaps matching TRBD1 or TRBD2 (5 bases each). There are 15 residues in the CDR3. Germline values: CDR1 LGHDT, CDR2 YNNKEL (reference sequence). V lost 0 bases, J lost 1 base, and 10 bases lay in between. This CDR3 is CASSQEGDGSYEQYF. DNA of the CDR3: TGTGCCAGCAGCCAAGAGGGGGACGGTTCCTACGAGCAGTACTTC.

This clonotype has only a few counts. J is TRBJ1-5 and V is TRBV27; weak D call: TRBD1 (6 bases). CDR3 length: 14 amino acids. Trimming pared 2 bases from V and 1 base from J, leaving 6 bases between. Germline values: CDR1 MNHEY, CDR2 SMNVEV (reference sequence). The CDR3 DNA reads as TGTGCCAGCAGTTTAACAGGGAGCAATCAGCCCCAGCATTTT. Translated: CASSLTGSNQPQHF.

V is TRBV7-8 and J is TRBJ2-5; the match to TRBD2 covers 9 bases. From germline, CDR1 is SGHVS and CDR2 FQNEAQ. This CDR3 has 16 residues. J was trimmed by 1 base and V by 1 base; bases with no gene match: 4. CDR3 bases: TGTGCCAGCAGCTTAGAACCGACTAGCGGCCAAGAGACCCAGTACTTC. Residues: CASSLEPTSGQETQYF. The full variable domain, with the rest looked up from reference TRBV7-8 and TRBJ2-5, is GAGVSQSPRYKVAKRGQDVALRCDPISGHVSLFWYQQALGQGPEFLTYFQNEAQLDKSGLPSDRFFAERPEGSVSTLKIQRTQQEDSAVYLCASSLEPTSGQETQYFGPGTRLLVL.